Below are 6 T cell receptor beta chains sequenced from a single sample in a study of primary melanoma T cells and metastatic recurrence. Assay used: immunoSEQ multiplex PCR; TCRdb lists only in-frame clones, some missing. The sample records roughly 1,200 clones, over 80% being singletons. Sequencing used melanoma tumor tissue. These receptors originate from a human donor with melanoma.

The V gene is TRBV19, the J gene TRBJ2-1; weak D call: TRBD1 (6 bases). V shed 9 bases and J shed 4 bases, with 10 bases lying between them. CDR1 and CDR2 (germline): LNHDA, SQIVND (reference sequence). CDR3 length: 12 amino acids. The CDR3 spells CASTGQYNEQFF. The CDR3 region has the DNA TGTGCCAGCACCGGACAGTACAATGAGCAGTTCTTC.

The chain combines TRBV11-3 with TRBJ1-4; 8 nucleotides match TRBD1. The V segment lost 6 bases and the J segment 4 bases; nucleotides outside the gene matches: 4. CDR3 length equals 14 residues. The germline CDR1 and CDR2 sequences are SGHNT and YENEEA. The CDR3 reads CASRRDRFNEKLFF. The CDR3 region has the DNA TGTGCCAGCAGGAGGGACAGGTTTAATGAAAAACTGTTTTTT.

CDR3 residues: CASSFRQGEVYGYTF. DNA of the CDR3: TGTGCCAGCAGCTTCCGGCAGGGTGAGGTCTATGGCTACACCTTC. V gene TRBV11-3 combines with J gene TRBJ1-2; possible D gene TRBD1, 5 bases. The CDR3 contains 15 residues. The V end lost 3 bases, the J end lost 4 bases, and 15 bases lay between the germline ends. Per germline, CDR1 SGHNT and CDR2 YENEEA. The entire variable domain, with the rest obtained from reference TRBV11-3 and TRBJ1-2, is as follows: EAGVVQSPRYKIIEKKQPVAFWCNPISGHNTLYWYLQNLGQGPELLIRYENEEAVDDSQLPKDRFSAERLKGVDSTLKIQPAELGDSAVYLCASSFRQGEVYGYTFGSGTRLTVV.

The gene calls are TRBV19 and TRBJ2-2, with D possibly matching TRBD1 (6 bases). This CDR3 has 14 amino acids. V was cut by 3 bases and J by 6 bases, with 11 bases left in between. CDR1 and CDR2 from the germline V gene are LNHDA and SQIVND (reference sequence). In DNA form, the CDR3 reads TGTGCCAGTAGTATTAGAAAGGGGGCCGGGGAGCTGTTTTTT. It translates to CASSIRKGAGELFF.

This chain connects TRBV19 to TRBJ2-2; 13 positions agree with TRBD2. Germline assignment: CDR1 LNHDA and CDR2 SQIVND (reference sequence). This CDR3 has 19 amino acids. The ends lost 6 bases at V and 1 base at J; junction bases unmatched: 11. The CDR3 loop reads CASSLMGLAGRLNTGELFF. The CDR3 DNA reads TGTGCCAGTAGCCTGATGGGACTAGCGGGAAGGCTGAACACCGGGGAGCTGTTTTTT.

The chain combines TRBV7-8 with TRBJ1-2; D possibly corresponds to TRBD1 (6 bases). CDR3 length: 13 residues. Trimming took off 0 bases at V and 7 bases at J, with 9 bases between the two ends. Germline loops: CDR1 SGHVS, CDR2 FQNEAQ. CDR3 protein: CASSLASGAGYTF. As DNA, the CDR3 is TGTGCCAGCAGCTTAGCCTCAGGGGCTGGCTACACCTTC.